This TCR beta chain was recorded in a study of blood T cell repertoires in COVID-19. About the study: Both acute and convalescent COVID-19 samples were obtained from the United States, Italy and Spain.

Across about 22 US areas, participants ranged in age from about 18 to 90 years. Cohorts were assigned according to the clinical history that participants reported. Original methodology: Amplified reference gene primers provided the basis for estimating nucleated cell counts. Generated by immunoSEQ multiplex PCR, the TCRdb table keeps only in-frame clones and is missing some. The D gene and trimming were derived from the DNA, and the V and J assignments and clone size from that table. The sample yields around 240,000 clones, approximately 85% seen once. This receptor was taken from a woman aged 50 to 65 who had recovered from COVID-19. The sample taken for sequencing was PBMCs or T cells enriched from blood (not recorded which).

The CDR3: CASSESSGDPYNEQFF. The CDR3 DNA follows: TGCGCCAGCAGTGAGTCTAGCGGGGACCCATACAATGAGCAGTTCTTC. V and J are TRBV10-1 and TRBJ2-1; 8 bases are a match to TRBD2. Germline V gene lookup returns CDR1 WNHNN and CDR2 SYGVQD (reference sequence). Trimming at V came to 0 bases and at J to 4 bases, leaving 5 bases not matched to a gene. The CDR3 has 16 residues.